This T cell receptor beta chain was sequenced for a study of blood T cell repertoires in COVID-19. Study overall: Some COVID-19 samples were acute and others convalescent; all came from the United States, Italy and Spain. In each case, the material was cDNA or gDNA derived from T cells, B-cell-depleted T cells, or PBMCs.

In the source study's methods: Estimates of nucleated cell counts were drawn from the amplification of reference gene primers. Sequenced by immunoSEQ multiplex PCR; TCRdb stores in-frame clones only, minus some. The V and J calls and clone size are taken from that table; D and trimming were inferred from the DNA. The table has fewer than 70,000 clones, 65% to 85% seen once. V lost 5 bases and J lost 7; bases outside the gene matches: 11. Germline CDR1 LGHNT, CDR2 FRNRAP. CDR3 size: 15 residues. The sample was peripheral blood. This clonotype was sampled from a man in his fifties or sixties with acute or convalescent COVID-19. This chain links TRBV12-5 with TRBJ1-1; 9 nucleotides agree with TRBD1. This CDR3 reads CASGPLTGGEDEAFF. CDR3 sequence (DNA): TGTGCTAGTGGTCCCTTGACAGGGGGAGAGGATGAAGCTTTCTTT.